The entry that follows covers one T cell receptor (beta chain) sequence. The data were taken from a study of blood T cell repertoires in COVID-19. V lost 4 bases, J lost 7 bases, and 15 bases lay in between. The CDR3 covers 14 residues. CDR1 and CDR2 (germline): SGHRS, YFSETQ. Membership in each cohort depended on participant-reported clinical history. Clones were sequenced by immunoSEQ multiplex PCR, and TCRdb holds only the in-frame ones, with some missing. The sample lists approximately 470,000 clones, about 85% occurring once. Sequenced: PBMCs or T cells enriched from blood (not recorded which). The chain joins TRBV5-1 to TRBJ1-5; a weak D match, TRBD1 (5 bases). The TCR sequence derives from a woman in her late teens or twenties who had recovered from COVID-19. The CDR3 DNA is TGCGCCAGCAGCCGCGCGGGGGGTCTCCAGCCCCAGCATTTT. Its protein product is CASSRAGGLQPQHF.